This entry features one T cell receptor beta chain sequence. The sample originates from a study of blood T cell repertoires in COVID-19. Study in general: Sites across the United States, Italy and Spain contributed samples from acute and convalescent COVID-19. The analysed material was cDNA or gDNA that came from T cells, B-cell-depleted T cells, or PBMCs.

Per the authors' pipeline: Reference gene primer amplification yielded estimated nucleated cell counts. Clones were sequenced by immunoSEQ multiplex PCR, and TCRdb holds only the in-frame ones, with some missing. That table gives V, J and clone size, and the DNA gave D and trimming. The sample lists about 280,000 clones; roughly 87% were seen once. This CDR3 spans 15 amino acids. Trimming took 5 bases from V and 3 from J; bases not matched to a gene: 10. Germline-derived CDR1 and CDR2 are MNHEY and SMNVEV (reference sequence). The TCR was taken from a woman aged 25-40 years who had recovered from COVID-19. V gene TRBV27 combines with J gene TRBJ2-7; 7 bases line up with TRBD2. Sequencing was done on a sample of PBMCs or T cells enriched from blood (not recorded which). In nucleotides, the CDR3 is TGTGCCAGCAGTCTATTGGGGGGGTCATACTACGAGCAGTACTTC. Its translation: CASSLLGGSYYEQYF.